This entry lists 17 T cell receptor beta chains sequenced from one sample in a study of identical twins. TCRdb reanalysed the 5' RACE reads using MiXCR and keeps one entry per CDR3 protein. The data hold about 200,000 distinct CDR3 sequences, with roughly 7.5% observed a single time. This sample was shared with a second study, whose subject was yellow fever vaccine responses in identical twins.

The specimen sequenced was memory (CD45RO+) T cells sorted from blood. The origin of the receptors is a woman aged 18-29 years in good health.

This clonotype was seen many times. The V gene is TRBV4-2, the J gene TRBJ2-7; D is undetermined. This CDR3 comprises 12 residues. The V gene lost 4 bases and the J gene lost 4 bases, with 8 bases spanning the gap. Per germline, CDR1 LGHNA and CDR2 YNFKEQ. The CDR3 nucleotides are TGTGCCAGCAGCCGCAGACCATACGAGCAGTACTTC. This gives the protein CASSRRPYEQYF.

This clonotype was detected ten times or more. This chain's CDR3 is CATSDPSTGGGYNEQFF. In nucleotides, the CDR3 is TGTGCCACCAGTGATCCGTCGACAGGGGGTGGGTACAATGAGCAGTTCTTC. This chain joins TRBV24-1 and TRBJ2-1; 9 nucleotides line up with TRBD1. Germline V gene lookup returns CDR1 KGHDR and CDR2 SFDVKD. This CDR3 has 17 residues. V trimming: 3 bases; J trimming: 4 bases; junction bases outside the gene matches: 9.

This clonotype occurred many times. The chain is built from TRBV5-1 and TRBJ2-7; D gene unclear. V was shortened by 5 bases and J by 3 bases, with 15 bases between the two germline ends. Per the germline V gene, CDR1 is SGHRS and CDR2 is YFSETQ. The CDR3 is made up of 14 amino acids. The CDR3: CASSGPPSDYEQYF. The CDR3 DNA is TGCGCCAGCAGTGGGCCCCCCAGCGACTACGAGCAGTACTTC.

The chain employs TRBV3-1 and TRBJ2-1; D is ambiguous. The CDR3 sequence is 17 residues long. In germline, CDR1 is LGHDT, CDR2 YNNKEL (reference sequence). The V and J ends lost 7 bases and 0 bases respectively, with 19 bases between them. CDR3 amino acids: CASKYLYRFLSYNEQFF. The CDR3 region has the DNA TGTGCCAGCAAGTATTTATATCGTTTCCTCTCCTACAATGAGCAGTTCTTC.

This clonotype showed up many times. The chain is built from TRBV24-1 and TRBJ2-1; 8 bases agree with TRBD2. This CDR3 has 14 residues. Germline CDR1 and CDR2: KGHDR and SFDVKD. Trimming took 1 base from V and 7 from J; bases not matched to a gene: 2. This CDR3 reads CATSDFGGGNEQFF. For the CDR3, the DNA is TGTGCCACCAGTGATTTTGGCGGGGGGAATGAGCAGTTCTTC.

This clonotype was counted once. A read error is possible here, since a much larger clone lies one base away. The DNA of the CDR3 is TGCAGTGCTAGAGGGGGCGGGGCCGATTCCTACGAGCAGCACTTC. It translates to CSARGGGADSYEQHF. This chain connects TRBV20-1 to TRBJ2-7; TRBD2 might be the D (6 bases). Germline V CDR1 and CDR2: DFQATT, SNEGSKA (reference sequence). The CDR3 totals 15 residues.

CDR3 loop: CASRVGLAEGETQYF. CDR3 nucleotides: TGTGCCAGCAGGGTGGGACTAGCGGAAGGAGAGACCCAGTACTTC. This sequence joins TRBV2 and TRBJ2-5; 11 nucleotides agree with TRBD2. From germline, CDR1 is SNHLY and CDR2 FYNNEI. V lost 6 bases, J lost 4 bases, and 7 bases stayed unmatched. The CDR3 sequence is 15 residues long. Full variable domain (missing parts from reference TRBV2 and TRBJ2-5): EPEVTQTPSHQVTQMGQEVILRCVPISNHLYFYWYRQILGQKVEFLVSFYNNEISEKSEIFDDQFSVERPDGSNFTLKIRSTKLEDSAMYFCASRVGLAEGETQYFGPGTRLLVL.

This clonotype showed up many times. One end of the junction fails to match germline, which may point to a read error. The gene calls are TRBV7-6 and TRBJ2-7; D gene unclear. There are 12 residues in the CDR3. Germline V CDR1 and CDR2: SGHVS, FNYEAQ. The DNA for the CDR3 is TGTGCCAGCAGCTTATATGGGCAGAATCAGAACTTC. Translation gives CASSLYGQNQNF.

The chain is built from TRBV5-4 and TRBJ2-1, with D possibly called TRBD1 or TRBD2 (6 bases each). The V gene's germline CDR1 is SGHNT and CDR2 YYREEE (reference sequence). Trimming took off 2 bases at V and 6 bases at J, with 18 bases between the two ends. CDR3 length: 16 amino acids. CDR3 protein: CASSLGGRDRSNEQFF. The CDR3 region has the DNA TGTGCCAGCAGCTTAGGGGGGCGCGATCGGTCCAATGAGCAGTTCTTC.

In this sample, this clonotype turned up many times. The rearrangement uses TRBV28 and TRBJ1-6; maybe TRBD1 (5 bases). V was shortened by 3 bases and J by 11 bases, with 14 bases between the two germline ends. The CDR3 covers 14 residues. From germline, CDR1 is MDHEN and CDR2 SYDVKM. The CDR3 reads CASSLIREAPPLHF. The CDR3 nucleotides read TGTGCCAGCAGTTTGATCAGGGAGGCGCCACCCCTCCACTTT.

This clonotype turned up a few times. The chain links TRBV7-9 to TRBJ2-2, with 7 nucleotides matching TRBD2. This CDR3 has 16 amino acids. With V trimmed by 3 bases and J by 3 bases, 7 bases remained unmatched. From germline, CDR1 is SEHNR and CDR2 FQNEAQ (reference sequence). The CDR3 DNA sequence: TGTGCCAGCAGCTTTGGCAGACGGGGGGACACCGGGGAGCTGTTTTTT. Translating it yields CASSFGRRGDTGELFF. Supplemented by reference TRBV7-9 and TRBJ2-2, the full variable domain reads DTGVSQNPRHKITKRGQNVTFRCDPISEHNRLYWYRQTLGQGPEFLTYFQNEAQLEKSRLLSDRFSAERPKGSFSTLEIQRTEQGDSAMYLCASSFGRRGDTGELFFGEGSRLTVL.

Notes on this clonotype: A much more abundant neighbour one base away suggests this may be a read error. The V and J genes are TRBV12-3 or TRBV12-4 and TRBJ2-3; 10 nucleotides match TRBD2. This CDR3 is 17 amino acids long. With V trimmed by 10 bases and J by 0 bases, 13 bases remained unmatched. CDR3 DNA: TGTGCCATCGGGAGGACTAGCGGCAGTGCTAGCACAGATACGCAGTATTTT. It codes for CAIGRTSGSASTDTQYF.

The chain couples TRBV28 to TRBJ2-2; TRBD1 matches 10 bases. The CDR3 is 16 amino acids. The germline V gene encodes CDR1 MDHEN and CDR2 SYDVKM. With V trimmed by 5 bases and J by 3 bases, 6 bases remained unmatched. The CDR3 bases are TGTGCCAGCAGTAGATCCGGGACAGGGGACACCGGGGAGCTGTTTTTT. It codes for CASSRSGTGDTGELFF.

This clonotype has at least ten counts. The genes are TRBV6-1 and TRBJ2-1; 14 bases map to TRBD2. V dropped 3 bases and J dropped 1; count of bases not matched to a gene: 8. The CDR3 spans 19 residues. Germline CDR1 is MNHNS and CDR2 is SASEGT. The CDR3 spells CASSDVRLAGGKSYNEQFF. DNA for the CDR3: TGTGCCAGCAGTGATGTGAGACTAGCGGGGGGGAAGTCCTACAATGAGCAGTTCTTC.

The chain joins TRBV6-1 to TRBJ2-1; either TRBD1 or TRBD2 may fit D (5 bases each). Germline-derived CDR1 and CDR2 are MNHNS and SASEGT. The CDR3 spans 15 residues. The V end was cut by 6 bases, the J end by 8 bases, with 20 bases between. The CDR3 nucleotides are TGTGCCAGCAGGACCTTCGGGGCAGATCCCGATGAGCAGTTCTTC. Translation: CASRTFGADPDEQFF.

V gene TRBV5-4 combines with J gene TRBJ1-1; 9 positions agree with TRBD1. J gave up 11 bases and V 0 bases, and 8 bases lay outside the gene matches. The germline gives CDR1 SGHNT, CDR2 YYREEE (reference sequence). The CDR3 contains 14 residues. CDR3 bases: TGTGCCAGCAGCTTGGTGGGGGGACAGGGTTCGGCTTTCTTT. Its translation: CASSLVGGQGSAFF.

This clonotype was found a few times. The rearrangement links TRBV28 to TRBJ2-3; 8 bases map to TRBD2. This CDR3 comprises 16 residues. Germline CDR1 reads MDHEN; CDR2 reads SYDVKM. The J segment lost 1 base and the V segment lost 6 bases, leaving 9 bases of the junction unmatched. CDR3 amino acids: CASSPQGLAGTDTQYF. The CDR3 coding sequence is TGTGCCAGCAGCCCTCAAGGACTAGCTGGCACAGATACGCAGTATTTT.